This T cell receptor (beta chain) was sequenced during a study of cytomegalovirus exposure and HLA in healthy donors. Concerning this clone itself: The antigen remains undetermined.

Vbeta (60) and Jbeta (13) primers were used in the PCR. Data came from immunoSEQ multiplex PCR; TCRdb stores just in-frame clones and leaves some out. The sample has approximately 100,000 clones, 70% to 85% seen once; the top ten hold 9.5% to 12%. Findings of the study overall: In a later analysis, TCR beta V- and J-gene trimming was associated with a missense DCLRE1C variant.

The source is a man aged 35 to 55 in good health and CMV-seropositive. Input material: PBMCs.

As DNA, the CDR3 is TGTGCCAGCTCACCCGGACAGGACCCGGGCGGCTACACCTTC. This gives the protein CASSPGQDPGGYTF. The chain uses TRBV18 and TRBJ1-2; 7 nucleotides line up with TRBD1. V lost 3 bases, J lost 8 bases, and 9 bases stayed unmatched. Germline assignment: CDR1 KGHSH and CDR2 LQKENI. The CDR3 length is 14 residues.